Following are 19 T cell receptor beta chains from one sample sequenced in a study of immune evolution from preneoplasia to lung adenocarcinoma. Sequenced by immunoSEQ multiplex PCR; TCRdb stores in-frame clones only, minus some. The sample comprises fewer than 6,000 clones, roughly four fifths of which are singletons, and approximately 12% rests with the top ten. Sample: FFPE normal lung tissue adjacent to the tumor. Receptor source: a person between 50 and 69 years old with lung adenocarcinoma.

The chain has TRBV28 and TRBJ2-5, with TRBD1 as a possible D gene (5 bases). Trimming stripped 3 bases from V and 5 bases from J, with 13 bases between. The V gene's germline CDR1 is MDHEN and CDR2 SYDVKM. The CDR3 loop spans 14 amino acids. This CDR3 reads CASSFSREVETQYF. CDR3 DNA sequence: TGTGCCAGCAGTTTTTCCAGGGAAGTGGAGACCCAGTACTTC. The whole variable domain, remainder taken from reference TRBV28 and TRBJ2-5, is DVKVTQSSRYLVKRTGEKVFLECVQDMDHENMFWYRQDPGLGLRLIYFSYDVKMKEKGDIPEGYSVSREKKERFSLILESASTNQTSMYLCASSFSREVETQYFGPGTRLLVL.

The rearrangement joins TRBV7-2 to TRBJ2-7; D ambiguous. CDR1 is SGHTA, CDR2 FQGNSA, per germline. The CDR3 runs 11 residues. The ends were cut back, 4 bases at V and 7 bases at J, with 8 bases in the middle. Here the CDR3 DNA reads TGTGCCAGCAGCTCCCTGTGGGAGCAGTACTTC. Translating gives CASSSLWEQYF. Variable domain in full (rest from reference TRBV7-2 and TRBJ2-7): GAGVSQSPSNKVTEKGKDVELRCDPISGHTALYWYRQSLGQGLEFLIYFQGNSAPDKSGLPSDRFSAERTGGSVSTLTIQRTQQEDSAVYLCASSSLWEQYFGPGTRLTVT.

The V gene is TRBV14, the J gene TRBJ1-3; D not certain. Deletions cut 4 bases from V and 8 bases from J, with 9 bases between. This CDR3 has 12 amino acids. Germline lookup yields CDR1 SGHDN and CDR2 FVKESK. The CDR3 protein is CASSPLGDTIYF. CDR3 in DNA: TGTGCCAGCAGCCCCCTCGGGGACACCATATATTTT.

In this sample, this clone turned up once. This sequence joins TRBV7-2 and TRBJ2-7, with TRBD2 identical over 10 bases. With 5 bases clipped from V and 4 bases from J, the junction kept 5 bases outside the gene matches. The CDR3 extends over 14 amino acids. CDR1 SGHTA and CDR2 FQGNSA come from the germline V gene. The CDR3: CASSGWTSGYEQYF. CDR3 DNA sequence: TGTGCCAGCAGCGGCTGGACTAGCGGATACGAGCAGTACTTC.

This clone was detected only a few times. This chain joins TRBV29-1 and TRBJ2-1; TRBD1 or TRBD2 may be the D gene (5 bases each). The CDR3 has 14 amino acids. The V end lost 7 bases, the J end lost 8 bases, and 21 bases lay between the germline ends. Germline values: CDR1 SQVTM, CDR2 ANQGSEA. CDR3 nucleotide sequence: TGCAGCGGAACAAGGTCATCCGGGGCGGATGAGCAGTTCTTC. Protein product: CSGTRSSGADEQFF.

This chain connects TRBV4-3 to TRBJ2-5; the match to TRBD2 covers 12 bases. The last part of the DNA fits TRBJ2-7 better; the J call may be wrong. Germline CDR1 and CDR2: LGHNA and YSLEER. The CDR3 has 17 residues. The CDR3 sequence is CASSQDPLAGGTYEQYF. CDR3 sequence (DNA): TGCGCCAGCAGCCAAGATCCTCTAGCGGGGGGGACCTACGAGCAGTACTTC.

The chain uses TRBV28 and TRBJ2-6; D may be TRBD2 (5 bases). Trimming stripped 6 bases from V and 3 bases from J, with 6 bases between. The CDR3 is 13 amino acids. Germline CDR1 reads MDHEN; CDR2 reads SYDVKM. This chain's CDR3 is CASRGVGANVLTF. The DNA of the CDR3 is TGTGCCAGCAGGGGAGTTGGGGCCAACGTCCTGACTTTC.

This rearrangement joins TRBV30 to TRBJ2-3, with D unresolved. V was pared by 3 bases and J by 4 bases, with 8 bases between. From germline, CDR1 is GTSNPN and CDR2 SVGIG (reference sequence). The CDR3 sequence is 12 residues long. Written as DNA, the CDR3 is TGTGCCTGGAGGACCCAAGCAGATACGCAGTATTTT. This translates into CAWRTQADTQYF.

CDR3 coding DNA: TGTGCCAGCAGAGATCGACAGGGCCAACTGAACACTGAAGCTTTCTTT. This gives the protein CASRDRQGQLNTEAFF. The chain joins TRBV6-6 to TRBJ1-1; 7 positions match TRBD1. Unmatched junction bases numbered 10, after V lost 6 bases and J lost 0 bases. This CDR3 comprises 16 residues. Germline lookup yields CDR1 MNHNY and CDR2 SVGAGI (reference sequence).

This chain uses TRBV4-3 with TRBJ2-3, with TRBD1 matching 8 bases. V lost 2 bases and J lost 2; bases outside the gene matches: 3. CDR1 is LGHNA, CDR2 YSLEER, per germline. The CDR3 runs 15 residues. This CDR3 reads CASSQLGQATDTQYF. The DNA of the CDR3 is TGCGCCAGCAGCCAATTGGGACAGGCCACAGATACGCAGTATTTT.

DNA of the CDR3: TGTGCCAGCAGCTTAACCAGGGGAGTGAACACTGAAGCTTTCTTT. Its protein is CASSLTRGVNTEAFF. The J gene is TRBJ1-1, the V gene TRBV7-3; D perhaps matches TRBD1 (6 bases). The CDR3 is 15 residues long. Germline lookup yields CDR1 SGHTA and CDR2 FQGTGA. The V and J ends lost 0 bases and 0 bases respectively, with 8 bases between them.

This clone showed up just a few times. This chain links TRBV25-1 with TRBJ2-7; D tentatively fits TRBD1 or TRBD2 (5 bases each). This CDR3 contains 15 residues. The V gene lost 8 bases and the J gene lost 1 base, with 18 bases spanning the gap. CDR1 and CDR2 (germline): MGHDK, SYGVNS. CDR3 sequence (DNA): TGTGCCAGCTCCCGGGACCAACTTTTTTCCTACGAGCAGTACTTC. Amino acid sequence: CASSRDQLFSYEQYF.

The chain recombines TRBV6-6 with TRBJ1-5; D possibly corresponds to TRBD1 (5 bases). The CDR3 extends over 15 amino acids. The germline gives CDR1 MNHNY, CDR2 SVGAGI (reference sequence). The germline V and J ends were trimmed by 7 bases and 6 bases, with 19 bases remaining between them. The CDR3 reads CASTAPPTGGQPQHF. CDR3 DNA sequence: TGTGCCAGCACCGCACCCCCCACAGGTGGTCAGCCCCAGCATTTT.

This chain uses TRBV15 with TRBJ2-5; 7 bases map to TRBD2. The CDR3 contains 17 residues. Germline V gene data show CDR1 as LNHNV and CDR2 as YYDKDF (reference sequence). Losses at the gene ends were 0 bases for V and 7 bases for J; bases not matched to a gene: 14. The CDR3 DNA sequence: TGTGCCACCAGCAGAGATCCCCTAGCGGCCGTCCCCGGGACCCAGTACTTC. It translates to CATSRDPLAAVPGTQYF.

The CDR3: CASSFSGGSYEQYF. For the CDR3, the DNA is TGTGCCAGCAGTTTTAGCGGGGGCTCCTACGAGCAGTACTTC. This rearrangement joins TRBV6-5 to TRBJ2-7; 9 bases are shared with TRBD2. After removal of 4 bases from V and 0 bases from J, the junction contained 1 base not matched to a gene. Germline V gene data show CDR1 as MNHEY and CDR2 as SVGAGI. This CDR3 region has 14 residues.

The chain is built from TRBV7-9 and TRBJ1-1; TRBD1 matches at 7 bases. Germline CDR1 is SEHNR and CDR2 is FQNEAQ (reference sequence). After removal of 5 bases from V and 1 base from J, the junction contained 4 bases not matched to a gene. This CDR3 contains 14 residues. CDR3 nucleotide sequence: TGTGCCAGCAGCAGACAGGGAGGGAACACTGAAGCTTTCTTT. Translating it yields CASSRQGGNTEAFF.

This rearrangement joins TRBV10-3 to TRBJ2-1, with 9 bases matching TRBD2. The CDR3 consists of 15 residues. J gave up 6 bases and V 0 bases, and 3 bases lay outside the gene matches. Germline loops: CDR1 ENHRY, CDR2 SYGVKD. Here the CDR3 DNA reads TGTGCCATCAGTGAGTCGCGGGAGGGCCCCAATGAGCAGTTCTTC. Residues: CAISESREGPNEQFF.

V is TRBV19 and J is TRBJ2-6; D is undetermined. The CDR3 has 17 amino acids. Germline CDR1 and CDR2: LNHDA and SQIVND (reference sequence). V was cut by 7 bases and J by 0 bases, with 16 bases left in between. The DNA for the CDR3 is TGTGCCAGTACCCAGAAGGGTCGGAGCTCTGGGGCCAACGTCCTGACTTTC. Its protein is CASTQKGRSSGANVLTF.

The chain links TRBV9 to TRBJ2-5; D possibly corresponds to TRBD1 (6 bases). The CDR3 totals 14 residues. The germline V and J ends were trimmed by 3 bases and 1 base, with 10 bases remaining between them. Germline V gene lookup returns CDR1 SGDLS and CDR2 YYNGEE. The CDR3 bases are TGTGCCAGCAGCGCGGGACATCGCCAAGAGACCCAGTACTTC. It encodes CASSAGHRQETQYF.